The text below deals with one T cell receptor (beta chain). Per the authors' pipeline: Amplification with reference gene primers provided the estimates of nucleated cell counts. Repertoires were generated with immunoSEQ multiplex PCR, while TCRdb's copy carries only in-frame clones and drops some. That table gives V, J and clone size, and the DNA gave D and trimming. Of over 120,000 clones in the sample, 84% were seen once. Germline V gives CDR1 MNHEY, CDR2 SVGAGI. This CDR3 spans 13 amino acids. Trimming cost V 7 bases and J 4 bases; bases outside gene matches: 5. The data originate from a study of blood T cell repertoires in COVID-19. Study-wide background: There were acute and convalescent COVID-19 samples, and they came from the United States, Italy and Spain. PBMCs, B-cell-depleted T cells, or T cells were the source of the cDNA or gDNA that made up the material.

This TCR was sampled from a woman between 55 and 75 years old with acute or convalescent COVID-19. The material sequenced was peripheral blood. V gene TRBV6-5 combines with J gene TRBJ1-2; 8 bases map to TRBD1. For the CDR3, the DNA is TGTGCCAGCAACAGGGACAGGATCTATGGCTACACCTTC. Translation: CASNRDRIYGYTF.